The 27 T cell receptor beta chains below come from one sample, sequenced in a study of control samples from healthy donors and cancer patients. Sequencing was performed with immunoSEQ multiplex PCR; in TCRdb, only in-frame clones are kept and a portion is missing. This sample has some 130,000 clones; approximately 92% occur once, and the top ten carry roughly 2.7%. Sequences were obtained from blood. The receptors stem from a man in his forties in good health.

V is TRBV5-1 and J is TRBJ1-5, with D hard to call. Germline V gene lookup returns CDR1 SGHRS and CDR2 YFSETQ. Trimming removed 5 bases at V and 4 bases at J, with 13 bases between. The CDR3 has 14 residues. The CDR3 protein is CASSPGSENQPQHF. The CDR3 DNA reads TGCGCCAGCAGTCCGGGGTCGGAGAATCAGCCCCAGCATTTT.

The chain joins TRBV5-6 to TRBJ1-5; D remains ambiguous. In germline, CDR1 is SGHDT, CDR2 YYEEEE. The CDR3 has 14 residues. Trimming removed 0 bases from V and 7 bases from J, with 11 bases in between. CDR3: CASSLAGFPQPQHF. The CDR3 region has the DNA TGTGCCAGCAGCTTGGCTGGGTTCCCCCAGCCCCAGCATTTT.

V and J are TRBV7-3 and TRBJ1-6, with unresolved D. CDR1 is SGHTA, CDR2 FQGTGA, per germline. The CDR3 spans 13 residues. Trimming took 5 bases from V and 10 from J, leaving 12 bases between them. The CDR3 here is CASSPGLESPLHF. The CDR3 region has the DNA TGTGCCAGCAGCCCCGGGCTGGAGTCACCCCTCCACTTT.

In its sample, this clone was seen once. The chain combines TRBV6-5 with TRBJ2-2, with unresolved D. This CDR3 region has 15 residues. V lost 6 bases and J lost 6, with 17 bases in between. CDR1 and CDR2 from the germline V gene are MNHEY and SVGAGI. The CDR3 here is CASRRNLIRAGELFF. CDR3 nucleotide sequence: TGTGCCAGCAGACGAAACCTCATTAGGGCCGGGGAGCTGTTTTTT.

The chain combines TRBV11-2 with TRBJ2-7; 14 bases match TRBD2. Germline loops: CDR1 SGHAT, CDR2 FQNNGV. V was pared by 5 bases and J by 6 bases, with 9 bases of the junction left unmatched. The CDR3 is 16 residues long. CDR3 sequence (DNA): TGTGCCAGCAGCCCCCAAGGGACTAGCGGGGGTGTCGAGCAGTACTTC. It is translated as CASSPQGTSGGVEQYF. Based on the CDR3 plus reference TRBV11-2 and TRBJ2-7, the full variable domain is EAGVAQSPRYKIIEKRQSVAFWCNPISGHATLYWYQQILGQGPKLLIQFQNNGVVDDSQLPKDRFSAERLKGVDSTLKIQPAKLEDSAVYLCASSPQGTSGGVEQYFGPGTRLTVT.

The V call is TRBV28, the J call TRBJ1-3; weak D call: TRBD1 (6 bases). Germline lookup yields CDR1 MDHEN and CDR2 SYDVKM. The CDR3 spans 14 residues. V was cut by 10 bases and J by 2 bases, with 15 bases left in between. The CDR3 loop is CAICKGGTGNTIYF. CDR3 nucleotides: TGTGCCATATGCAAGGGGGGGACTGGAAACACCATATATTTT.

The genes are TRBV29-1 and TRBJ1-1; maybe TRBD1 (6 bases). CDR3 length equals 13 residues. Germline V gene sequence: CDR1 SQVTM, CDR2 ANQGSEA. Trimming shortened V by 5 bases and J by 3 bases, and 13 bases separated the two germline ends. In DNA form, the CDR3 reads TGCAGCGTTCATACAGGGTTGGACACTGAAGCTTTCTTT. Translating gives CSVHTGLDTEAFF.

V usage is TRBV6-1 and J usage is TRBJ1-2; D call uncertain. The CDR3 loop spans 15 amino acids. CDR1 MNHNS and CDR2 SASEGT come from the germline V gene. The V and J ends lost 1 base and 0 bases respectively, with 9 bases between them. This CDR3 is CASSEDWRSNYGYTF. The CDR3 DNA is TGTGCCAGCAGTGAAGATTGGAGGTCTAACTATGGCTACACCTTC.

This sequence joins TRBV29-1 and TRBJ2-7, with TRBD1 matching 8 bases. The length of the CDR3 is 14 residues. V lost 4 bases to trimming and J lost 5 bases; unmatched junction nucleotides: 10. Per germline, CDR1 SQVTM and CDR2 ANQGSEA. The DNA of the CDR3 is TGCAGCGTTGGTCCAGGGGGCGCTTTCCACGAGCAGTACTTC. This sequence encodes CSVGPGGAFHEQYF.

The chain carries TRBV5-1 and TRBJ2-6; 8 bases line up with TRBD1. Germline V lookup: CDR1 SGHRS, CDR2 YFSETQ. Unmatched junction bases numbered 7, after V lost 4 bases and J lost 1 base. This CDR3 contains 17 residues. This CDR3 reads CASSQGTGSSGANVLTF. DNA of the CDR3: TGCGCCAGCAGCCAAGGGACAGGATCTTCTGGGGCCAACGTCCTGACTTTC.

The chain recombines TRBV2 with TRBJ1-5; TRBD1 matches 7 bases. The ends lost 9 bases at V and 4 bases at J; junction bases unmatched: 12. Per germline, CDR1 SNHLY and CDR2 FYNNEI. This CDR3 has 15 residues. CDR3 protein: CARSGRDSSNQPQHF. CDR3 nucleotides: TGTGCCAGGTCCGGTAGGGACAGCTCGAATCAGCCCCAGCATTTT.

The chain employs TRBV28 and TRBJ1-2; D gene unclear. The CDR3 totals 11 residues. Germline V gives CDR1 MDHEN, CDR2 SYDVKM. Trimming left V 5 bases short and J 7 bases short, with 8 bases between. The CDR3 loop reads CASSAVGGYTF. The CDR3 coding sequence is TGTGCCAGCAGTGCAGTGGGTGGCTACACCTTC.

The rearrangement joins TRBV11-2 to TRBJ2-1, with 11 bases matching TRBD1. With 8 bases clipped from V and 4 bases from J, the junction kept 4 bases outside the gene matches. CDR1 SGHAT and CDR2 FQNNGV come from the germline V gene. There are 14 residues in the CDR3. The CDR3 nucleotides are TGTGCCAGCGGCCGGGACAGGGGGTACAATGAGCAGTTCTTC. This encodes CASGRDRGYNEQFF.

The chain recombines TRBV5-1 with TRBJ1-1; D gene unclear. Deletions cut 8 bases from V and 5 bases from J, with 16 bases between. In germline, CDR1 is SGHRS, CDR2 YFSETQ. CDR3 length: 13 residues. The CDR3, as DNA: TGCGCCAGTAGAACGGTCCCCGGGACTGAAGCTTTCTTT. Residues: CASRTVPGTEAFF.

The J gene is TRBJ1-2, the V gene TRBV6-5; D may be TRBD1 (5 bases). Trimming removed 7 bases from V and 4 bases from J, with 13 bases in between. The CDR3 length is 13 residues. Germline CDR1 and CDR2: MNHEY and SVGAGI. The CDR3 reads CASTRAGPYGYTF. CDR3 DNA sequence: TGTGCCAGCACCCGAGCAGGGCCCTATGGCTACACCTTC.

The J gene is TRBJ2-3, the V gene TRBV12-3 or TRBV12-4; D is uncertain. Trimming removed 8 bases at V and 1 base at J, with 10 bases between. There are 13 residues in the CDR3. As DNA, the CDR3 is TGTGCCAGCCGACCTTCGGGCACAGATACGCAGTATTTT. It is translated as CASRPSGTDTQYF.

This clone was seen a single time. The CDR3 loop reads CASSETGTGGEKLFF. The DNA of the CDR3 is TGTGCCAGCAGCGAAACAGGGACAGGCGGTGAAAAACTGTTTTTT. This rearrangement joins TRBV9 to TRBJ1-4; TRBD1 matches at 8 bases. The CDR3 totals 15 residues. J was trimmed by 7 bases and V by 3 bases; bases with no gene match: 8. CDR1 SGDLS and CDR2 YYNGEE come from the germline V gene.

CDR3 amino acids: CASSLWGQGADTEAFF. The CDR3 DNA sequence: TGTGCCAGCAGTTTATGGGGACAGGGGGCAGATACTGAAGCTTTCTTT. This chain uses TRBV28 with TRBJ1-1, with 12 bases identical to TRBD1. There are 16 residues in the CDR3. Germline values: CDR1 MDHEN, CDR2 SYDVKM. The V gene end was trimmed by 0 bases and the J gene end by 5 bases; junction bases not matched to a gene: 4.

The chain links TRBV9 to TRBJ2-1; no clear D. The CDR3 runs 15 residues. The V gene's germline CDR1 is SGDLS and CDR2 YYNGEE. V lost 0 bases to trimming and J lost 7 bases, with 14 bases between them. This chain's CDR3 is CASSVGQLWRNEQFF. CDR3 nucleotide sequence: TGTGCCAGCAGCGTAGGGCAGCTCTGGAGAAATGAGCAGTTCTTC.

The rearrangement joins TRBV4-1 to TRBJ2-2, with TRBD1 matching 7 bases. Germline CDR1 reads MGHRA; CDR2 reads YSYEKL. V shed 3 bases and J 4 bases; nucleotides not matched to a gene: 8. This CDR3 comprises 16 residues. DNA of the CDR3: TGCGCCAGCAGCCAGAGGATAGACAGGGCCACCGGGGAGCTGTTTTTT. Its translation is CASSQRIDRATGELFF.

The V gene is TRBV5-4, the J gene TRBJ2-3; weak D call: TRBD1 (5 bases). In germline, CDR1 is SGHNT, CDR2 YYREEE (reference sequence). The V and J ends lost 3 bases and 0 bases respectively, with 8 bases between them. CDR3 length: 14 residues. The CDR3 is CASSSTASTDTQYF. CDR3 coding DNA: TGTGCCAGCAGCTCGACAGCTAGCACAGATACGCAGTATTTT.

The gene calls are TRBV7-2 and TRBJ2-3, with TRBD2 matching over 12 bases. Losses at the gene ends were 5 bases for V and 1 base for J; bases not matched to a gene: 4. CDR1 is SGHTA and CDR2 is FQGNSA in the germline V gene. The CDR3 sequence is 16 residues long. The CDR3: CASSARTSGGTDTQYF. CDR3 in DNA: TGTGCCAGCAGCGCCCGGACTAGCGGGGGCACAGATACGCAGTATTTT.

This chain uses TRBV28 with TRBJ1-1; the D is unclear. The CDR3 spans 15 residues. Germline lookup yields CDR1 MDHEN and CDR2 SYDVKM. The V and J ends lost 7 bases and 3 bases respectively, with 18 bases between them. The CDR3 sequence: CASNPPAKVHTEAFF. Here the CDR3 DNA reads TGTGCCAGCAATCCCCCGGCCAAGGTCCACACTGAAGCTTTCTTT.

J is TRBJ2-7 and V is TRBV5-1, with TRBD2 matching over 9 bases. CDR3 length equals 15 residues. V lost 2 bases to trimming and J lost 7 bases; unmatched junction nucleotides: 10. CDR1 and CDR2 from the germline V gene are SGHRS and YFSETQ. CDR3 sequence (DNA): TGCGCCAGCAGCTTTCGACAGACTAGCGGAGGGGAGCAGTACTTC. This gives the protein CASSFRQTSGGEQYF.

The chain has TRBV9 and TRBJ2-2; 8 nucleotides line up with TRBD2. CDR1 is SGDLS and CDR2 is YYNGEE in the germline V gene. Germline trimming cut 0 bases from V and 6 bases from J; bases unmatched to any gene: 4. This CDR3 is 15 amino acids long. DNA of the CDR3: TGTGCCAGCAGCGTAGTCGGTAGCGGGGCCGGGGAGCTGTTTTTT. Its translation is CASSVVGSGAGELFF.

The chain combines TRBV2 with TRBJ1-5; D is undetermined. Germline CDR1 reads SNHLY; CDR2 reads FYNNEI. CDR3 length: 11 residues. Between the trimmed V and J ends, which lost 4 bases and 3 bases, there was a span of 1 base. The CDR3 region is CASSANQPQHF. The DNA of the CDR3 is TGTGCCAGCAGTGCCAATCAGCCCCAGCATTTT.

This clone was seen just once. The chain employs TRBV11-1 and TRBJ1-1; D ambiguous. V lost 2 bases and J 1 base, leaving 5 bases between the germline ends. Per germline, CDR1 SGHAT and CDR2 FQDESV (reference sequence). This CDR3 spans 13 amino acids. The CDR3 DNA follows: TGTGCCAGCAGCTTAAAACAGAACACTGAAGCTTTCTTT. Its translation is CASSLKQNTEAFF.